Included here is one T cell receptor beta chain sequence, with context. With 4 bases removed from V and 0 bases from J, the gap between germline ends came to 15 bases. The CDR3 is 16 amino acids. CDR1 is SGDLS and CDR2 is YYNGEE in the germline V gene. This sample is part of a study of T-cell memory formation after mild COVID-19. TCRdb redid the calling of the 5' RACE reads with MiXCR, one entry per CDR3 protein. The sample lists roughly 110,000 distinct CDR3 sequences, under 15% occurring once. V is TRBV9 and J is TRBJ2-3; a weak D match, TRBD1 (7 bases). The sequencing input was PBMCs or a T cell subset sorted from them (not recorded which). The origin of this receptor is a young man who had mild COVID-19 (a few samples of this study predate the infection). Cell type and time point are not known. The CDR3 protein is CASSPGGGGSTDTQYF. The CDR3, as DNA: TGTGCCAGCAGCCCAGGAGGGGGCGGTAGCACAGATACGCAGTATTTT.